The T cell receptor (beta chain) described here comes from a study of T cell responses to AZD1222 COVID-19 vaccine. With respect to this clone: Its antigen is unknown.

General observations from the study: Recipients of two AZD1222 doses showed rising Spike-specific TCR breadth and depth. Seropositive status at baseline applied to only five to seven AZD1222 recipients.

Sequencing used immunoSEQ multiplex PCR; TCRdb keeps in-frame clones, though not all of them. The data show 140,000 to 150,000 clones, 88% seen once. The germline V and J ends were trimmed by 5 bases and 5 bases, with 18 bases remaining between them. This CDR3 spans 15 amino acids. CDR1 is LNHDA, CDR2 SQIVND, per germline (reference sequence). Sequencing was performed on peripheral blood, taken 28 days after the second dose of the MenACWY control vaccine. The TCR was taken from an adult who received the MenACWY meningococcal vaccine as a control. The chain employs TRBV19 and TRBJ2-5; D might be TRBD1 (5 bases). CDR3 sequence reads: CASSSEYRLRETQYF. In DNA, the CDR3 is TGTGCCAGTAGTTCGGAGTACAGGCTACGGGAGACCCAGTACTTC.